What follows describes a single T cell receptor beta chain. The clone's antigen remains unknown. Sequence at one end of the junction differs from germline and may be a read error. The CDR3, cysteine through phenylalanine, is 16 amino acids long. The read is trimmed to its CDR3 DNA, 48 bases read in frame from base 1. From a lookup of the germline V gene, CDR1 and CDR2 are SGHTA and FQGNSA. The library was obtained by 5' RACE. The instrument was an Illumina HiSeq 2000. Template switching added a universal primer binding site, and the final cDNA carried a unique molecular identifier that allowed TCR cDNA molecules to be counted accurately. Specific primers in the conserved constant-segment region were used to synthesize first-strand cDNA for the TCR alpha and beta chains. To control for contamination, every cDNA library carried two barcodes: a SMART-Mk sample barcode plus Illumina barcodes. TruSeq adapter sequences and Illumina sample barcodes were added in two successive PCR steps. Sequencing of the TCR alpha and beta cDNA libraries was done on the Illumina HiSeq platform using custom primers. As for the original processing: Raw reads were processed with MiGEC to extract unique molecular identifiers, and MiXCR was used to determine CDR3 positions. Recombination models were inferred per individual with the repgenHMM and IGoR tools using an EM algorithm. The tcR package in R was used for shared clonotype analysis, with sharing normalized by the product of cloneset sizes. To study raw recombination without the effects of thymic and clonal selection, out-of-frame nonproductive sequences were analyzed. The public reads were run again by TCRdb, first through fastp at Q25 and then through MiXCR, and only productive beta chains were kept. Identical CDR3 proteins give one entry, which carries the most common genes and DNA. TCRdb's processing, not the authors' own work, is the source of the V and J calls. The sample data list fewer than 350,000 distinct CDR3 sequences, and about 8.3% of these were observed just once. Clones ranked in the top ten supply approximately 2.1% of the sample.

This sample is drawn from a study of identical twins listed by TCRdb under 2016. Background on the whole study: TCR alpha and beta repertoires from monozygotic twins, unrelated adults of various ages and cord blood were deep-sequenced to test whether fetal clonotypes persist. To rule out contamination, the twin experiments were replicated at different times with different library preparation protocols.

General findings and caveats noted by the study authors: Because the same donors could not be followed over many years, the conclusions relied on cross-sectional statistical analysis. Compared with coincidental sharing between unrelated individuals, out-of-frame TCR alpha sequences shared between twins had an excess of sequences with low generation probability. Out-of-frame TCR alpha sharing in monozygotic twins was systematically underestimated by recombination models, whereas sharing between unrelated individuals was in agreement with the recombination models. Invariant T cells such as MAIT and iNKT could partly confound zero-insertion analyses, although diverse VJ usage argued against such confounding for most clonotypes. Excess twin sharing in beta out-of-frame sequences was weaker because fewer shared sequences lowered the signal-to-noise ratio. Abundant cord blood beta clonotypes had fewer insertions, young adult naive repertoires showed a similar but weaker trend, and memory repertoires showed no such trend.

Only healthy Caucasian donors were included. Three pairs of female monozygotic twins, all aged about 18 to 30 years, made up the twin cohort. Using Miltenyi CD45RO+ enrichment and human naive T-cell isolation kits, memory (CD45RO+) and naive T cells were isolated from PBMC. The data also belong to a second study, concerning yellow fever vaccine responses in identical twins. The other study reports the following: According to the authors, the vaccine-induced T cell response in identical twins seemed to be partly convergent and partly specific to each individual. The study precisely tracked vaccine-responding T cell clones in identical twins.

The chain links TRBV7-2 with TRBJ1-3, with TRBD1 perhaps the D gene, on 5 matching bases. Sequencing was performed on memory (CD45RO+) T cells sorted from blood. The cell subset or site tag for this specimen amounts to: CD45RO+ enriched T cells. The sequence came from a woman younger than 30 in good health. The CDR3: CASSFGRQSSENTIYF. The nucleotides read TGTGCCAGCAGCTTTGGCAGACAGAGCTCTGAAAACACCATATATTTT.